Listed below are T cell receptor beta chains from one sample, sequenced in a study of blood T cells in healthy people across ages. TCRdb analysed the 5' RACE reads with MiXCR anew, one entry per CDR3 protein. The sample holds about 1.4 million distinct CDR3 sequences, approximately 63% seen once. The specimen was blood. All receptors come from a man between 18 and 29 years old in good health. CDR3s include the opening cysteine and the closing phenylalanine or tryptophan. The D gene is left open where the match is weak. Size tells how often a clone was seen (once, few, many) or the class of an expanded clone, and some rows leave it out.

abundance,v_gene,j_gene,d_gene,CDR3aa,CDR3nt
few,TRBV27,TRBJ2-6,-,CASRGSGAGGANVLTF,TGTGCCAGTAGAGGCTCGGGGGCTGGTGGGGCCAACGTCCTGACTTTC
-,TRBV5-1,TRBJ1-4,-,CASSPPGETNEKLFF,TGCGCCAGCAGCCCTCCAGGGGAAACTAATGAAAAACTGTTTTTT
few,TRBV5-1,TRBJ2-1,TRBD2,CASRTSGGASEQFF,TGCGCCAGCCGAACTAGCGGGGGGGCCAGTGAGCAGTTCTTC
once,TRBV5-1,TRBJ2-2,-,CASSTDPLLTGELFF,TGCGCCAGCAGCACGGACCCGTTACTCACCGGGGAGCTGTTTTTT
-,TRBV7-9,TRBJ2-3,-,CASSFRQSDTQYF,TGTGCCAGCAGCTTTAGGCAGTCAGATACGCAGTATTTT
-,TRBV12-3/TRBV12-4,TRBJ2-1,-,CASTIKDGNEQFF,TGTGCCAGCACAATAAAGGACGGGAATGAGCAGTTCTTC
-,TRBV4-2,TRBJ2-1,-,CAGSQAYEQFF,TGTGCCGGCAGCCAGGCATACGAGCAGTTCTTC
few,TRBV21-1,TRBJ2-1,-,CASSPFPQREGNEQFF,TGTGCCAGCAGCCCCTTTCCCCAGCGGGAGGGGAATGAGCAGTTCTTC
-,TRBV4-1,TRBJ1-2,-,CASSQLGGYGYTF,TGCGCCAGCAGCCAACTAGGTGGCTATGGCTACACCTTC
-,TRBV19,TRBJ2-7,-,CASSTLPSQVSYEQYF,TGTGCCAGTAGCACACTCCCCAGTCAAGTCTCCTACGAGCAGTACTTC
few,TRBV15,TRBJ2-7,-,CATSRGLEPYEQYF,TGTGCCACCAGCAGGGGCCTAGAGCCCTACGAGCAGTACTTC
once,TRBV11-2,TRBJ2-7,-,CASSLVSSSNEQYF,TGTGCCAGCAGCCTAGTCTCCAGTTCTAACGAGCAGTACTTC
-,TRBV20-1,TRBJ2-5,-,CSARGRGFQETQYF,TGCAGTGCCAGGGGGAGGGGCTTCCAAGAGACCCAGTACTTC
-,TRBV5-1,TRBJ2-7,-,CASKYPQAFWSYEQYF,TGCGCCAGCAAGTATCCACAGGCCTTTTGGTCCTACGAGCAGTACTTC
-,TRBV12-5,TRBJ1-5,-,CASGSGEGSLGQPQHF,TGTGCTAGTGGTTCGGGAGAAGGGAGTTTAGGTCAGCCCCAGCATTTT
-,TRBV29-1,TRBJ2-7,TRBD2,CSVGRGGSYNEQYF,TGCAGCGTTGGGCGGGGGGGCTCCTACAATGAGCAGTACTTC
-,TRBV5-1,TRBJ2-5,TRBD2,CASSKTSGRGETQYF,TGCGCCAGCAGCAAGACTAGCGGGAGGGGTGAGACCCAGTACTTC
-,TRBV4-1,TRBJ1-4,-,CASSQEGTAGNEKLFF,TGCGCCAGCAGCCAAGAAGGGACGGCGGGGAATGAAAAACTGTTTTTT
-,TRBV7-2,TRBJ2-7,TRBD2,CASSLRLAGSHEQYF,TGTGCCAGCAGCCTACGACTAGCGGGAAGCCACGAGCAGTACTTC
-,TRBV2,TRBJ2-7,-,CASEAGHLSYEQYF,TGTGCCAGCGAAGCGGGACACCTCTCCTACGAGCAGTACTTC
-,TRBV6-2/TRBV6-3,TRBJ2-1,TRBD2,CASSRLAGDSAYNEQFF,TGTGCCAGCAGTAGACTAGCGGGAGATTCGGCCTACAATGAGCAGTTCTTC
few,TRBV10-3,TRBJ1-2,-,CAISEFGRSNPYGYTF,TGTGCCATCAGTGAGTTCGGCAGGTCCAACCCCTATGGCTACACCTTC
few,TRBV29-1,TRBJ2-5,-,CSVERRGSLETQYF,TGCAGCGTTGAGCGCAGGGGATCCCTTGAGACCCAGTACTTC
few,TRBV4-2,TRBJ2-7,TRBD2,CASSQETSGGTYEQYF,TGTGCCAGCAGCCAGGAAACTAGCGGGGGGACATACGAGCAGTACTTC
-,TRBV29-1,TRBJ2-5,TRBD2,CSVETRTGGIQYF,TGCAGCGTTGAAACTCGGACGGGAGGTATCCAGTACTTC
once,TRBV27,TRBJ2-7,TRBD1,CASSLIGDRRDYEQYF,TGTGCCAGCAGTTTAATAGGGGACAGGCGGGACTACGAGCAGTACTTC
few,TRBV29-1,TRBJ2-3,TRBD2,CSVEGLAGGYTDTQYF,TGCAGCGTTGAAGGACTAGCGGGGGGGTACACAGATACGCAGTATTTT
-,TRBV29-1,TRBJ2-1,TRBD2,CSDLLAGGPNEQFF,TGCAGCGACCTACTAGCGGGAGGGCCCAATGAGCAGTTCTTC
-,TRBV6-2/TRBV6-3,TRBJ2-7,TRBD1,CASSWDRDRGYEQYF,TGTGCCAGCAGTTGGGACCGGGACAGGGGCTACGAGCAGTACTTC